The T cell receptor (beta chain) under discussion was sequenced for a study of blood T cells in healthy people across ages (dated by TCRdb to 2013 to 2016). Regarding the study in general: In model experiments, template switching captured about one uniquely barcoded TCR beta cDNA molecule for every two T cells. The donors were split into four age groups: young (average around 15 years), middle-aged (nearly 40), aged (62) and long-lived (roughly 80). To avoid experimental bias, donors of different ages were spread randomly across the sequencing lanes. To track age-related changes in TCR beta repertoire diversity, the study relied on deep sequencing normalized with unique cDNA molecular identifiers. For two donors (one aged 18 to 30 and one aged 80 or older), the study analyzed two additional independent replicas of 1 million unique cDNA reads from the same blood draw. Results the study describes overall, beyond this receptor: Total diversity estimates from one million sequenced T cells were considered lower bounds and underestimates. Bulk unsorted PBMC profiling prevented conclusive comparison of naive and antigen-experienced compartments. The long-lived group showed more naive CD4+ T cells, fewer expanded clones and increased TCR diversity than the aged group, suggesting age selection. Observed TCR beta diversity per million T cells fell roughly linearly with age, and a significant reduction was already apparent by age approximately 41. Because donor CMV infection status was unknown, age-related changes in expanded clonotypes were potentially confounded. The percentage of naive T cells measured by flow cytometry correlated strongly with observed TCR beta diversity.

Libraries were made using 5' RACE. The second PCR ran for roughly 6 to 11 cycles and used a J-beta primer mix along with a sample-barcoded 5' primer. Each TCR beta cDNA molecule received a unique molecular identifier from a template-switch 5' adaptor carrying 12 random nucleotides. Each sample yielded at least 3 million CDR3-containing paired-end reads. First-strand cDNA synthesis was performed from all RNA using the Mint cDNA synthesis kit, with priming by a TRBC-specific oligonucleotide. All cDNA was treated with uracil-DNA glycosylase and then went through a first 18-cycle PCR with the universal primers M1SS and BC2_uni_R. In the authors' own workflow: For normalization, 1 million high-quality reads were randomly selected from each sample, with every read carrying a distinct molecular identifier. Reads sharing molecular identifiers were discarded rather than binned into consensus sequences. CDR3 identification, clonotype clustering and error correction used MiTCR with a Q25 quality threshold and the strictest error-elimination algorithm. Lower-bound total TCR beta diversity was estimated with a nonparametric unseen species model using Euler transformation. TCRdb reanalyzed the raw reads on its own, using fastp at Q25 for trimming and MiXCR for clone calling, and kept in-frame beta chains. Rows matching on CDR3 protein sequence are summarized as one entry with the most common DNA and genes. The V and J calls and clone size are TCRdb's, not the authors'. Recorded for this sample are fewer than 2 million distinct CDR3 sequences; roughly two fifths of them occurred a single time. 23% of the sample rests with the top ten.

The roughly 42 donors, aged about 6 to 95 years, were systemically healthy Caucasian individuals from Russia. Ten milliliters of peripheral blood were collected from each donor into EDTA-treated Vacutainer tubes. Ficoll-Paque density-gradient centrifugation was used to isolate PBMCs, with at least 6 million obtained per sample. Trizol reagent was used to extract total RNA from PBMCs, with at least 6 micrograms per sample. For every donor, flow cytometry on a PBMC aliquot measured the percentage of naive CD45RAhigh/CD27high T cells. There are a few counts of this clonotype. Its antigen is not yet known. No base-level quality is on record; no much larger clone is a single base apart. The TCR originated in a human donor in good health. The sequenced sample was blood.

The DNA is TGTGCCAGCAGCCAAGAAGCTGGGCAGTACTTC. This yields the protein CASSQEAGQYF. The chain links TRBV3-1 with TRBJ2-7; the D gene cannot be resolved reliably. The CDR3 goes from the cysteine to the phenylalanine over 11 residues. Just CDR3 DNA is preserved here, 33 bases in frame from base 1. V loses 0 bases, J loses 9 bases, and the germline ends lie 6 bases apart. Looking up the germline V gene (reference sequence) yields CDR1 LGHDT and CDR2 YNNKEL.